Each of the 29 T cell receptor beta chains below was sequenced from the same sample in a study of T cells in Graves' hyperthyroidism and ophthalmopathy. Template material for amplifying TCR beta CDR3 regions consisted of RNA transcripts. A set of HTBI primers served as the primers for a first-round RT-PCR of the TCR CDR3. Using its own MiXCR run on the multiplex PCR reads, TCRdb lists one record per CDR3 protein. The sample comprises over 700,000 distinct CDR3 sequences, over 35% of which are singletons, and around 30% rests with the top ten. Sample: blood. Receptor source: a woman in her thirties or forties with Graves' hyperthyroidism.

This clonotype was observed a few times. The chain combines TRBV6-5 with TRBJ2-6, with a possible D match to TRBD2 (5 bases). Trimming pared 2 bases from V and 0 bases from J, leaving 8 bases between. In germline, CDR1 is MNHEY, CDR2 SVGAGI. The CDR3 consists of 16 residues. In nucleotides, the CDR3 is TGTGCCAGCAGTTACACGGGGTACTCTGGGGCCAACGTCCTGACTTTC. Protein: CASSYTGYSGANVLTF.

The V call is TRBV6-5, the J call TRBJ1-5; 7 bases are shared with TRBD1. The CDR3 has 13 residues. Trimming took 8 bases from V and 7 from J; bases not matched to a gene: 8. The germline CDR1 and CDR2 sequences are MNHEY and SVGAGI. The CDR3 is CASVGTEGQPQHF. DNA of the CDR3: TGTGCCAGCGTGGGGACAGAGGGCCAGCCCCAGCATTTT.

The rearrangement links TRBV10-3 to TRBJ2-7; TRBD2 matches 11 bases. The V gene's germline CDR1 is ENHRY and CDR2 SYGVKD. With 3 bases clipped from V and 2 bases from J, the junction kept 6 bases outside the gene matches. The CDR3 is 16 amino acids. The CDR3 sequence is CAISEGLAGGPYEQYF. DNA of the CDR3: TGTGCCATCAGTGAAGGGCTAGCGGGAGGCCCCTACGAGCAGTACTTC.

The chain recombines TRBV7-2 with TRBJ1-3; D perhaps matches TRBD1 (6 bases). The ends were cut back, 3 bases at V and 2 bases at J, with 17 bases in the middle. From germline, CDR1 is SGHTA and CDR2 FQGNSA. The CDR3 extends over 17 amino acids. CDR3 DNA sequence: TGTGCCAGCAGCTTGGACAGCCTAGGGGTCGCTGGAAACACCATATATTTT. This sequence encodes CASSLDSLGVAGNTIYF.

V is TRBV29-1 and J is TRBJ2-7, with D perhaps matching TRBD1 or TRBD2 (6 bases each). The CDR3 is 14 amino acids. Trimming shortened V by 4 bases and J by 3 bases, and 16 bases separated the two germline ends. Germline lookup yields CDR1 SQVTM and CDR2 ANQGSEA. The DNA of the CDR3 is TGCAGCGTTGTGGGGGGCAGGGGCCTCTACGAGCAGTACTTC. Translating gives CSVVGGRGLYEQYF.

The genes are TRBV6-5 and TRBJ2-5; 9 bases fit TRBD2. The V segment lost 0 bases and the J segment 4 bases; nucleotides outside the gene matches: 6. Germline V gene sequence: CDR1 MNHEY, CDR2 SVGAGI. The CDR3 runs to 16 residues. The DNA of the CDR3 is TGTGCCAGCAGTTACTCGATGCTAGCGGGATCAGAGACCCAGTACTTC. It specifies CASSYSMLAGSETQYF.

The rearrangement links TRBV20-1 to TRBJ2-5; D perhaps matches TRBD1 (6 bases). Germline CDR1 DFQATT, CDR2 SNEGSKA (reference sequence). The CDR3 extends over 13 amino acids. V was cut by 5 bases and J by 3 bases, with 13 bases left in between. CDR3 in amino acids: CSAGSTGKETQYF. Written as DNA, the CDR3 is TGCAGTGCTGGATCCACAGGGAAAGAGACCCAGTACTTC.

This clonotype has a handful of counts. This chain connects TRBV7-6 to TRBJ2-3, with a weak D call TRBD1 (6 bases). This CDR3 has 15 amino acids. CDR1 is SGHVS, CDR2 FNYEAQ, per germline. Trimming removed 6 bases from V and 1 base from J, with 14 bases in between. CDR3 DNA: TGTGCCAGCAGTCCCAGGACAGCCGGCACAGATACGCAGTATTTT. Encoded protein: CASSPRTAGTDTQYF.

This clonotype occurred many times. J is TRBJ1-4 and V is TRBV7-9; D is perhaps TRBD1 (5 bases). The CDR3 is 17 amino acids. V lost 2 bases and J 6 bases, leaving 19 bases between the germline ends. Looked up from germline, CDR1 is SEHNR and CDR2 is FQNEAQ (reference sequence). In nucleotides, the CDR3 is TGTGCCAGCAGCTTATATTGGCGTAAGACAGAGCATGAAAAACTGTTTTTT. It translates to CASSLYWRKTEHEKLFF.

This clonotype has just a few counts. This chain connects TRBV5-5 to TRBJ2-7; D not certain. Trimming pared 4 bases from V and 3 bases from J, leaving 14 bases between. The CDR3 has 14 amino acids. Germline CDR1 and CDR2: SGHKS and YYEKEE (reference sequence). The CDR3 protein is CASSGVGGDYEQYF. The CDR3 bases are TGTGCCAGCAGCGGGGTTGGTGGGGACTACGAGCAGTACTTC.

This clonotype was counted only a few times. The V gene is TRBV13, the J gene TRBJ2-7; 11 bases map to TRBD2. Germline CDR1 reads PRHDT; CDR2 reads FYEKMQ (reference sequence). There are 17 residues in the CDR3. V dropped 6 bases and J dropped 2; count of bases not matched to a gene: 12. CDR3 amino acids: CASSSSSGGAVTYEQYF. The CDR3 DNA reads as TGTGCCAGCAGTTCGAGTAGCGGGGGGGCCGTCACCTACGAGCAGTACTTC.

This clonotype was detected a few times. The CDR3 region is CASSPRARGGYEQYF. As DNA, the CDR3 is TGCGCCAGCAGCCCGAGGGCCAGGGGCGGCTACGAGCAGTACTTC. V usage is TRBV4-1 and J usage is TRBJ2-7, with D tentatively TRBD1 (6 bases). The CDR3 contains 15 residues. The germline CDR1 and CDR2 sequences are MGHRA and YSYEKL. V was clipped by 4 bases and J by 3 bases, with 16 bases between them.

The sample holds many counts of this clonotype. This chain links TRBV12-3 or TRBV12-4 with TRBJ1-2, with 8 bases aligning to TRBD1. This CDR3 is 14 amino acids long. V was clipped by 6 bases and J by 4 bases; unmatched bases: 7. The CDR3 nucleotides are TGTGCCAGCAGCCAGGGGGCCAGTGGCTATGGCTACACCTTC. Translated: CASSQGASGYGYTF.

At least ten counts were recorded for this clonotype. CDR3 residues: CASSQVYEQYF. DNA of the CDR3: TGTGCCAGCAGCCAAGTCTACGAGCAGTACTTC. J is TRBJ2-7 and V is TRBV14, with D uncertain. V was pared by 1 base and J by 3 bases, with 1 base between. The CDR3 is 11 amino acids. The germline V gene has CDR1 SGHDN and CDR2 FVKESK.

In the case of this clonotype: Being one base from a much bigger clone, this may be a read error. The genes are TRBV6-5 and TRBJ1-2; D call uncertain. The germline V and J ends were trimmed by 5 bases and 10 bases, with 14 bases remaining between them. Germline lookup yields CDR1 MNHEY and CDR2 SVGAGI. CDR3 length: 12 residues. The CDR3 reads CASSPLGLDYTF. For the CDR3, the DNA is TGTGCCAGCAGTCCACTGGGCCTCGACTACACCTTC.

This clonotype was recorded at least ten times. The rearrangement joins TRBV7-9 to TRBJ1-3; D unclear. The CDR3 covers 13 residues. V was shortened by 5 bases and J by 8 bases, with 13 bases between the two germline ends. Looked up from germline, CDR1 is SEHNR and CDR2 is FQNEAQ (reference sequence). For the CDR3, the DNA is TGTGCCAGCAGCCTGGACCAGACGGACACCATATATTTT. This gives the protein CASSLDQTDTIYF.

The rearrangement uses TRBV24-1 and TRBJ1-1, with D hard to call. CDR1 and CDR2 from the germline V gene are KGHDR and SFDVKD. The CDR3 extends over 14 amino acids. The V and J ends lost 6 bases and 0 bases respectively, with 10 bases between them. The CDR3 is CATSSGPMNTEAFF. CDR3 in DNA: TGTGCCACCAGTTCCGGGCCTATGAACACTGAAGCTTTCTTT.

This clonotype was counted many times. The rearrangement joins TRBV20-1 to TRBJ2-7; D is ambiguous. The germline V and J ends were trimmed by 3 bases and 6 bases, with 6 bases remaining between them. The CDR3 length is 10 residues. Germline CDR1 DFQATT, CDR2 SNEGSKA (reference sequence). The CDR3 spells CSASPSEQYF. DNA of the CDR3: TGCAGTGCTAGTCCGAGCGAGCAGTACTTC.

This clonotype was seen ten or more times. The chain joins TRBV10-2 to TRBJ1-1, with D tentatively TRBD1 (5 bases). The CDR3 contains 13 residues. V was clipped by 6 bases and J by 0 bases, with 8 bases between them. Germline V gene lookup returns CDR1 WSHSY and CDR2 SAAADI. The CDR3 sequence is CASRGRMNTEAFF. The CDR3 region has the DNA TGCGCCAGCAGGGGACGGATGAACACTGAAGCTTTCTTT.

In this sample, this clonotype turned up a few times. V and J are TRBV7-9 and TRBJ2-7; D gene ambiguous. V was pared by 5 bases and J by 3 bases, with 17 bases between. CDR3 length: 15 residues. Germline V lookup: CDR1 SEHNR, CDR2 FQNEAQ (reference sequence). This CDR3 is CASSQEVRSGYEQYF. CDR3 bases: TGTGCCAGCAGCCAAGAGGTTCGTTCAGGCTACGAGCAGTACTTC.

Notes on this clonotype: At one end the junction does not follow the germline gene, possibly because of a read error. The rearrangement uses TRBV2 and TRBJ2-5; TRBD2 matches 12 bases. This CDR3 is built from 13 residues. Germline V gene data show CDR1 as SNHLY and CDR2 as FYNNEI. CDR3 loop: CATGLAGHNEQLF. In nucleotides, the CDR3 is TGTGCCACAGGACTAGCGGGGCACAATGAGCAGCTCTTC.

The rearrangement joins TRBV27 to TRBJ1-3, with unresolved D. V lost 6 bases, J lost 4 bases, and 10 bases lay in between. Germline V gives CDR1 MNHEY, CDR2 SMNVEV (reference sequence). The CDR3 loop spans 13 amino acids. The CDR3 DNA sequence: TGTGCCAGCAGCCAACGCGCCGGAAACACCATATATTTT. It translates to CASSQRAGNTIYF.

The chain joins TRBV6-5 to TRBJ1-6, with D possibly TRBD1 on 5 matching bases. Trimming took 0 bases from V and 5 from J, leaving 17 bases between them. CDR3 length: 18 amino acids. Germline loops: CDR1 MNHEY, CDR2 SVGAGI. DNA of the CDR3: TGTGCCAGCAGTTACTCGATCGACCCGGGGGTGCATAATTCACCCCTCCACTTT. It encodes CASSYSIDPGVHNSPLHF.

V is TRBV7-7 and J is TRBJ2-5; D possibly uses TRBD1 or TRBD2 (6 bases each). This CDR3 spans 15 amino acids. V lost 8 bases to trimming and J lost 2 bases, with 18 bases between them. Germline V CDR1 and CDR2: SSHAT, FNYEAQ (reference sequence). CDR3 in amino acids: CASLAGVAGQETQYF. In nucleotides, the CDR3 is TGTGCCAGCTTAGCAGGGGTGGCGGGGCAAGAGACCCAGTACTTC.

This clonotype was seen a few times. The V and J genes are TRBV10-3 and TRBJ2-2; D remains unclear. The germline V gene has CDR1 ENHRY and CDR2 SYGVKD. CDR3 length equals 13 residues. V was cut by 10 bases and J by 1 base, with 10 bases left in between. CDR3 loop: CATYGVNTGELFF. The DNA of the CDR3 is TGTGCCACTTATGGGGTGAACACCGGGGAGCTGTTTTTT.

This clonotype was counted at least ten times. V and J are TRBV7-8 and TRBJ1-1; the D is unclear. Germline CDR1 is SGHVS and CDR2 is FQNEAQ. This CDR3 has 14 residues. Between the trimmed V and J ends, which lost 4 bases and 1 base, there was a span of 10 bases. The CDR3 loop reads CASSSYLGNTEAFF. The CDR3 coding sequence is TGTGCCAGCAGCTCCTACTTGGGGAACACTGAAGCTTTCTTT.

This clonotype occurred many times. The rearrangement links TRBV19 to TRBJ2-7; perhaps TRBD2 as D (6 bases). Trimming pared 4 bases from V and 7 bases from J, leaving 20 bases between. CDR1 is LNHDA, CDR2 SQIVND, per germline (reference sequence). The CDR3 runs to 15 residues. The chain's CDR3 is CASSRPGLNLGEQYF. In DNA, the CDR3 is TGTGCCAGTAGTAGACCGGGACTGAACCTTGGGGAGCAGTACTTC.

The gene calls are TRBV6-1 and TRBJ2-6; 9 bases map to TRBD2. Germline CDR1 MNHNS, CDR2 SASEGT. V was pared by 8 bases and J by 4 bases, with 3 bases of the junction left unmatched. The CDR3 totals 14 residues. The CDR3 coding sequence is TGTGCCAGCGCAACTAGCGGGGGGGCCAACGTCCTGACTTTC. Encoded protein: CASATSGGANVLTF.

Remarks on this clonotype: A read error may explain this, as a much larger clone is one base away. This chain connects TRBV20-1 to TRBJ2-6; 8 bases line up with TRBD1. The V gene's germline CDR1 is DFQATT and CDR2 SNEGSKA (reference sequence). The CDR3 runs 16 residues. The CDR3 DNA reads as TGCAGTGCTAGAGCCCCAGGGGGCGGCGGGGCCTACGTCCTGACTTTC. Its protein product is CSARAPGGGGAYVLTF.